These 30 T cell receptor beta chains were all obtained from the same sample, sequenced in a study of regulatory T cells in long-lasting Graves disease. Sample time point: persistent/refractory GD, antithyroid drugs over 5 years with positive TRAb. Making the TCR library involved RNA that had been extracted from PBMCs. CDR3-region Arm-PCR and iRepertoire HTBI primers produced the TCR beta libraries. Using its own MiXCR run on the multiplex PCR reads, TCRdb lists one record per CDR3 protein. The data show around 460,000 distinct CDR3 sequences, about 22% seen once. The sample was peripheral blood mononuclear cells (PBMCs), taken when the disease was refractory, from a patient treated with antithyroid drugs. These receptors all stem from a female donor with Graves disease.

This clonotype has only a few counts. CDR3 bases: TGTGCCAGTATCCCTCCCCTGGGGAACATTCAGTACTTC. It yields the protein CASIPPLGNIQYF. The chain uses TRBV19 and TRBJ2-4; D unclear. Germline V gene lookup returns CDR1 LNHDA and CDR2 SQIVND (reference sequence). V was cut by 7 bases and J by 7 bases, with 14 bases left in between. CDR3 length: 13 residues.

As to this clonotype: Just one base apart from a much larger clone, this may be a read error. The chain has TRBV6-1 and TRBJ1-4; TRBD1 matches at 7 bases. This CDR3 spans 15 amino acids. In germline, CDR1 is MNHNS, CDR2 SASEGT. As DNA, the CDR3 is TGTGTCAGCAGTATCCGGGACAGCCATAATGAAAAACTGTTTTTT. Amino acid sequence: CVSSIRDSHNEKLFF.

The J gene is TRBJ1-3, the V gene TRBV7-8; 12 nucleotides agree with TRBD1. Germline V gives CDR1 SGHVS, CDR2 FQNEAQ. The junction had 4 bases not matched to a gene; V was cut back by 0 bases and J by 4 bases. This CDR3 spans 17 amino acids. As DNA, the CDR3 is TGTGCCAGCAGCTTAGCCGGGACAGGGGGCCCGGGAAACACCATATATTTT. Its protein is CASSLAGTGGPGNTIYF.

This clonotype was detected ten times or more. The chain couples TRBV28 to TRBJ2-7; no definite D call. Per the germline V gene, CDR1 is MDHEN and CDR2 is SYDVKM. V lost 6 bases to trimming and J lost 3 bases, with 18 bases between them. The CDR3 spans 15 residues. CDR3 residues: CASRGWSGMGYEQYF. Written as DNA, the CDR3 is TGTGCCAGCAGGGGTTGGTCAGGTATGGGCTACGAGCAGTACTTC.

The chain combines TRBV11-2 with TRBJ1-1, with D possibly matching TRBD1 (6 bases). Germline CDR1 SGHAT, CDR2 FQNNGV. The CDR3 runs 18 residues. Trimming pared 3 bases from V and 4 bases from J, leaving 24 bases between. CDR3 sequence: CASSFSLVGGSVGTEAFF. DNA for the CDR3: TGTGCCAGCAGCTTTTCCCTTGTAGGGGGTTCTGTAGGCACTGAAGCTTTCTTT.

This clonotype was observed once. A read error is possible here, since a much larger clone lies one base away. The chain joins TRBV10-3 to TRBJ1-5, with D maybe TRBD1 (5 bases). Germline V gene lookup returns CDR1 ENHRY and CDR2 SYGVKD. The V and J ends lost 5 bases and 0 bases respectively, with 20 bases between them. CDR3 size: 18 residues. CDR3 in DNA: TGTGCCATCAGTCATAGGAGTTTCAAGGGGCATAGCAATCAGCCCCAGCATTTT. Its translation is CAISHRSFKGHSNQPQHF.

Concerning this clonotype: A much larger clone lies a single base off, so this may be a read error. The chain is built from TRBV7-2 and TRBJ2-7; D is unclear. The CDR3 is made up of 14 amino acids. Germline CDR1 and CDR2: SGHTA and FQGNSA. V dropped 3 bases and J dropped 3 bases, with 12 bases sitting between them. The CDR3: CASSFSPSIYEQYF. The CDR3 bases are TGTGCCAGCAGCTTTAGCCCATCCATCTACGAGCAGTACTTC.

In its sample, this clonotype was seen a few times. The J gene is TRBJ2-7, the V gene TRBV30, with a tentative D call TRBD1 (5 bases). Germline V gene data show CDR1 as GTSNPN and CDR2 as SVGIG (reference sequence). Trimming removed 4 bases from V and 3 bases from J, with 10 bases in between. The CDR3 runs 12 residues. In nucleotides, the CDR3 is TGTGCCTGGACAGGGTCTAGCTACGAGCAGTACTTC. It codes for CAWTGSSYEQYF.

This CDR3 is CASSLFWGDTQYF. The CDR3 nucleotides are TGTGCCAGCAGTTTGTTCTGGGGCGATACGCAGTATTTT. The V gene is TRBV27, the J gene TRBJ2-3; maybe TRBD1 (5 bases). Germline CDR1 reads MNHEY; CDR2 reads SMNVEV (reference sequence). V shed 3 bases and J shed 6 bases, with 10 bases lying between them. The CDR3 extends over 13 amino acids.

The CDR3 is CASSQVAGLGNSPLHF. The CDR3 nucleotides are TGTGCCAGCAGCCAAGTAGCCGGGTTGGGGAATTCACCCCTCCACTTT. This chain joins TRBV14 and TRBJ1-6; no clear D. Germline CDR1 reads SGHDN; CDR2 reads FVKESK. The CDR3 has 16 residues. V lost 1 base and J 7 bases, leaving 14 bases between the germline ends.

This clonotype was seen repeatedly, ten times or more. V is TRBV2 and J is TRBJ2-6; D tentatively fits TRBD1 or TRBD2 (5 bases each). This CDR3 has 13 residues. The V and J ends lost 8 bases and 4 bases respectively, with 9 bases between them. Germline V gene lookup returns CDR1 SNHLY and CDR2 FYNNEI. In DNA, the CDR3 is TGTGCCAGCGGGGGATTGGGGGCCAACGTCCTGACTTTC. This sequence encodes CASGGLGANVLTF.

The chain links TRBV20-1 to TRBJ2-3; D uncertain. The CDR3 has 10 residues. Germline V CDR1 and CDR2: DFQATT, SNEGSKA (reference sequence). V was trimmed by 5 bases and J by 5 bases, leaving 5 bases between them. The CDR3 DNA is TGCAGTGCTGGCGGAGATACGCAGTATTTT. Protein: CSAGGDTQYF.

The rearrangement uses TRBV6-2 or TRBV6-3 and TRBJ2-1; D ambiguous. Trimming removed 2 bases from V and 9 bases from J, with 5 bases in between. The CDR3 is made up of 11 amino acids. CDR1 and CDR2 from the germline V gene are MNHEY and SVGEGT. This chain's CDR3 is CASSYLSEQFF. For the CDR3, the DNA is TGTGCCAGCAGTTACCTCTCTGAGCAGTTCTTC.

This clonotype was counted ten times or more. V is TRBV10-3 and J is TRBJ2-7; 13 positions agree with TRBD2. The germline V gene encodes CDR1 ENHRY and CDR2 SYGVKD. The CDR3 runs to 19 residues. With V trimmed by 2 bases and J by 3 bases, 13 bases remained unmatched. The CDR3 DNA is TGTGCCATCAGTGAGCCTTCCGGGACTAGCGGGGCGCCATTCTACGAGCAGTACTTC. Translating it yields CAISEPSGTSGAPFYEQYF.

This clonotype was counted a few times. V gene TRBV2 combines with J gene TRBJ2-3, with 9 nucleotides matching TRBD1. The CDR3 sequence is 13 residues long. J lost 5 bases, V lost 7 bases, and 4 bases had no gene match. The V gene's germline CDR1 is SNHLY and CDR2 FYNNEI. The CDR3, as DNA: TGTGCCAGCACTCTGGGACAGGGAGATACGCAGTATTTT. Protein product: CASTLGQGDTQYF.

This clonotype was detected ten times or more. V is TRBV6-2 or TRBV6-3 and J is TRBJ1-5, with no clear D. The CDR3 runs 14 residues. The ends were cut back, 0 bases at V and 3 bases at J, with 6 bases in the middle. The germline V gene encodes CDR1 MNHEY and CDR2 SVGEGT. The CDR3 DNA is TGTGCCAGCAGTTACTCCAGCCTCAATCAGCCCCAGCATTTT. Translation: CASSYSSLNQPQHF.

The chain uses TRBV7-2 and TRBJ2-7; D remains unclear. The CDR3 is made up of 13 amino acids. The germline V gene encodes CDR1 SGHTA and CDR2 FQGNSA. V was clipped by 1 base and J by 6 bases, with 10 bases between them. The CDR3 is CASSLGTLGEQYF. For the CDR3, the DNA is TGTGCCAGCAGCTTAGGGACCCTTGGCGAGCAGTACTTC.

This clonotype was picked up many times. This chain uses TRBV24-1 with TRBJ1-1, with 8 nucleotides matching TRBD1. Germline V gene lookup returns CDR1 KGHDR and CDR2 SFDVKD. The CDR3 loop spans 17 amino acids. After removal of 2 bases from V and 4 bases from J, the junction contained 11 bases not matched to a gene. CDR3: CATSDYRDRPGRTEAFF. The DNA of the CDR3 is TGTGCCACCAGTGATTACCGGGACAGGCCAGGACGCACTGAAGCTTTCTTT.

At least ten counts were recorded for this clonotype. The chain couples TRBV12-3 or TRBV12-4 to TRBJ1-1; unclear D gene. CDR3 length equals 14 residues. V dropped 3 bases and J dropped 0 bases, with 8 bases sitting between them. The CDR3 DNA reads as TGTGCCAGCAGTTTCGGCGTTCTGAACACTGAAGCTTTCTTT. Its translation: CASSFGVLNTEAFF.

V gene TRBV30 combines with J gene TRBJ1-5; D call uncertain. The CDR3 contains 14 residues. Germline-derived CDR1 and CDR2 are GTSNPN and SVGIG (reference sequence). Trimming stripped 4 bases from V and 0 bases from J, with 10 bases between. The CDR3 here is CAWMAPRSNQPQHF. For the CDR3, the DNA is TGTGCCTGGATGGCCCCCCGTAGCAATCAGCCCCAGCATTTT.

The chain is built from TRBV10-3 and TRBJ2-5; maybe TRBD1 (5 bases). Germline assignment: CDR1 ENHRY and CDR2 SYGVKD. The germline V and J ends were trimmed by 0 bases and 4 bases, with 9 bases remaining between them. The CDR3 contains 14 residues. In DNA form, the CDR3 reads TGTGCCATCAGTGAGTCCCCAGGGCCAGAGACCCAGTACTTC. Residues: CAISESPGPETQYF.

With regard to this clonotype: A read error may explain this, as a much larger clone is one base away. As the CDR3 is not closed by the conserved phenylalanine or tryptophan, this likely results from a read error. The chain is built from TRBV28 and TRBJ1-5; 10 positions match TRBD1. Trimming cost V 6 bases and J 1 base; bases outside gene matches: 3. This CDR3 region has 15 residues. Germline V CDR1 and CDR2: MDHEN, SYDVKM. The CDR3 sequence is CASRTGGPSNQPQHS. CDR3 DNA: TGTGCCAGCAGGACAGGGGGCCCAAGCAATCAGCCCCAGCATTCT.

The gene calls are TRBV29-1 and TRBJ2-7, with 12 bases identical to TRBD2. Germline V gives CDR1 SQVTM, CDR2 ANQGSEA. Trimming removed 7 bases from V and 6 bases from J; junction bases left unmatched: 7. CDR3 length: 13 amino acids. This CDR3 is CSGSSGRGGEQYF. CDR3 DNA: TGCAGCGGCTCTAGCGGGAGGGGTGGCGAGCAGTACTTC.

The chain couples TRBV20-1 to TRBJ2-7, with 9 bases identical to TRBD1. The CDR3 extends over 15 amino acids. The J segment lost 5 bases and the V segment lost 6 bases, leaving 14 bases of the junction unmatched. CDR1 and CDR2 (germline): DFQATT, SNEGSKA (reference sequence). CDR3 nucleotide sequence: TGCAGTGCATTAGAGGCGGGACAGGGTAAAGACGAGCAGTACTTC. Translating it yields CSALEAGQGKDEQYF.

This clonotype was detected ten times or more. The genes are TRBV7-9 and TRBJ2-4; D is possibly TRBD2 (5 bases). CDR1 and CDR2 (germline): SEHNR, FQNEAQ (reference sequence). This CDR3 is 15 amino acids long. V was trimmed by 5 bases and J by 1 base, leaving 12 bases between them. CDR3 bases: TGTGCCAGCAGCACACAAGGGAGCGCCAAAAACATTCAGTACTTC. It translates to CASSTQGSAKNIQYF. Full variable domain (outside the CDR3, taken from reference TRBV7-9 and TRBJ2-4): DTGVSQNPRHKITKRGQNVTFRCDPISEHNRLYWYRQTLGQGPEFLTYFQNEAQLEKSRLLSDRFSAERPKGSFSTLEIQRTEQGDSAMYLCASSTQGSAKNIQYFGAGTRLSVL.

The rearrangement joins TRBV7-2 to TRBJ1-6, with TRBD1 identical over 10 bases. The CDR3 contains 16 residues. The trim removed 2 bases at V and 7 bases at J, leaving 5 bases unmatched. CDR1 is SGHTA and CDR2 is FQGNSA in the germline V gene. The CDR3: CASSLYGTGENSPLHF. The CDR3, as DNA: TGTGCCAGCAGCTTATACGGGACAGGGGAAAATTCACCCCTCCACTTT.

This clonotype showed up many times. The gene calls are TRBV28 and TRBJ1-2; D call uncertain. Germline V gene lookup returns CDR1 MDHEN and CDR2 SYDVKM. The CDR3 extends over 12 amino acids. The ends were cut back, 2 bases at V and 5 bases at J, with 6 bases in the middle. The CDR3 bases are TGTGCCAGCAGTTTAACAGCATATGGCTACACCTTC. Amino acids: CASSLTAYGYTF.

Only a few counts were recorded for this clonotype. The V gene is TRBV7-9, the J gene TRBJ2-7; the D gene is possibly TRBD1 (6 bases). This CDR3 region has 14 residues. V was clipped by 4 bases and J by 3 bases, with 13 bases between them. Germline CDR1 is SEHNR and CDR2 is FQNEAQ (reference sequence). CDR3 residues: CASSSQGGHYEQYF. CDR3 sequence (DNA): TGTGCCAGCAGCTCTCAAGGGGGTCACTACGAGCAGTACTTC.

The CDR3 bases are TGTGCCAGCAGCTTAGATCTGGGGCCCGGGGAGCTGTTTTTT. Amino acids: CASSLDLGPGELFF. This rearrangement joins TRBV11-2 to TRBJ2-2, with D perhaps TRBD1 (5 bases). Trimming cost V 0 bases and J 6 bases, with 8 bases left between them. This CDR3 is 14 amino acids long. Germline V lookup: CDR1 SGHAT, CDR2 FQNNGV.

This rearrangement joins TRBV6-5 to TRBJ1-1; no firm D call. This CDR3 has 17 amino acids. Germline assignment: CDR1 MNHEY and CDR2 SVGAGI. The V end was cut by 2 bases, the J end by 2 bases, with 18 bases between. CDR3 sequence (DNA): TGTGCCAGCAGTTACGACCCGGGAGTTGGAGGAAACACTGAAGCTTTCTTT. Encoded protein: CASSYDPGVGGNTEAFF.